This T cell receptor (beta chain) originates from a study of human T cells and chemical hapten exposure. Background on the study: DPC at 0.01% went onto the upper back in patch tests, read at 6 days. Patients, predominantly female, presented with alopecia areata, totalis or universalis.

V gave up 5 bases and J gave up 3 bases, with 11 bases separating them. The CDR3 is 14 amino acids. Germline values: CDR1 MRHNA, CDR2 SNTAGT. Unique molecular identifiers were attached to individual cDNA molecules within the library. TCRdb independently ran MiXCR on the RACE reads; one entry per CDR3 protein. Of about 70,000 distinct CDR3 sequences listed, roughly 9.2% are singletons. As for time point: patch test 1, 2 weeks after DPC sensitization. Treatment in this sample: therapeutic diphenylcyclopropenone sensitization with weekly scalp DPC. In this sample, this clonotype turned up many times. Antigen specificity is unknown. Study findings and constraints: Among TCRs, those above 1 in 1000 frequency were unaffected by DPC sensitization.

The source of this sequence is a woman between 40 and 55 years old with alopecia areata. Some clones in this sample may be carry-over from other donors' samples. This sequence joins TRBV6-4 and TRBJ1-5; D gene uncertain. The sample here was whole blood, taken in connection with sensitization to the hapten diphenylcyclopropenone (DPC). Written as DNA, the CDR3 is TGTGCCAGCAGTCGGACCCCTTCCAATCAGCCCCAGCATTTT. Translated, it gives CASSRTPSNQPQHF.